Listed below are T cell receptor beta chains from one sample, sequenced in a study of PD-1 blockade in classical Hodgkin lymphoma. Generated by immunoSEQ multiplex PCR, the TCRdb table keeps only in-frame clones and is missing some. In the table there are around 42,000 clones, around 71% of which are singletons. This material consisted of peripheral blood mononuclear cells (PBMCs), taken at baseline. All receptors derive from a human donor with classical Hodgkin lymphoma. Each CDR3 is given with its conserved first and last residue. D genes are given only for firm matches. Clone sizes are given selectively: once, few, many, or a class where the clone is expanded.

cdr3_aa cdr3_nt d_call v_call clone_size j_call
CASSLPQPTDTQYF TGTGCCAGCAGTTTACCACAGCCCACAGATACGCAGTATTTT - TRBV28 - TRBJ2-3
CASSLPELGQGDGYTF TGTGCCAGCAGTTTACCCGAATTGGGACAGGGAGATGGCTACACCTTC TRBD1 TRBV28 few TRBJ1-2
CASSSTAMDRYGYTF TGTGCCAGCAGCTCCACCGCCATGGACAGGTATGGCTACACCTTC TRBD1 TRBV7-2 - TRBJ1-2
CASSQVQVDREGSYGYTF TGCGCCAGCAGCCAAGTACAAGTCGACAGGGAAGGATCATATGGCTACACCTTC TRBD1 TRBV4-1 - TRBJ1-2
CASSFQGTEAFF TGTGCCAGCAGTTTTCAGGGGACTGAAGCTTTCTTT - TRBV28 once TRBJ1-1
CASSFISSGSRGLYNEQFF TGTGCCAGCAGCTTTATTTCTAGCGGGAGCCGGGGACTCTACAATGAGCAGTTCTTC TRBD2 TRBV5-4 - TRBJ2-1
CASSPISGTDSYEQYF TGCGCCAGCAGCCCGATCTCCGGGACAGACTCCTACGAGCAGTACTTC TRBD1 TRBV5-1 few TRBJ2-7
CATSRDSGLIYEQYF TGTGCCACCAGCAGAGATTCAGGGCTAATCTACGAGCAGTACTTC - TRBV15 - TRBJ2-7
CASSGIQDTQYF TGTGCCAGCTCCGGGATCCAGGATACGCAGTATTTT - TRBV7-9 - TRBJ2-3
CASSGTGSYEQYF TGTGCCAGCTCCGGGACAGGGTCCTACGAGCAGTACTTC TRBD1 TRBV27 medium-sized TRBJ2-7
CAWSPGTGDYEQYF TGTGCCTGGAGTCCCGGGACAGGGGACTACGAGCAGTACTTC TRBD1 TRBV30 - TRBJ2-7
CASSLGGTSAPYEQYF TGTGCCAGCAGCTTAGGAGGGACTAGCGCCCCCTACGAGCAGTACTTC TRBD2 TRBV7-2 - TRBJ2-7
CASSVERDPSVFAGYTF TGTGCCAGCAGCGTAGAAAGGGACCCCTCGGTTTTCGCCGGCTACACCTTC - TRBV9 - TRBJ1-2
CASSRDRFEDTQYF TGCGCCAGCAGCCGGGACAGGTTCGAGGATACGCAGTATTTT TRBD1 TRBV5-1 few TRBJ2-3
CAIPPGEREQYF TGTGCCATCCCCCCCGGGGAGCGCGAGCAGTACTTC - TRBV6-5 - TRBJ2-7
CAWSTGTGSYEQYF TGTGCCTGGAGTACCGGAACGGGGTCCTACGAGCAGTACTTC - TRBV30 - TRBJ2-7
CAISEGREYSNQPQHF TGTGCCATCAGTGAAGGCAGGGAGTATAGCAATCAGCCCCAGCATTTT - TRBV10-3 - TRBJ1-5
CASTAHSSYEQYF TGTGCCAGCACCGCCCATAGCTCCTACGAGCAGTACTTC - TRBV7-4 - TRBJ2-7
CASSVRNEQFF TGTGCCAGCAGTGTCAGAAATGAGCAGTTCTTC - TRBV25-1 - TRBJ2-1
CASTLSGGANTGELFF TGTGCCAGCACCTTATCCGGGGGCGCGAACACCGGGGAGCTGTTTTTT - TRBV27 once TRBJ2-2
CASDNTDTQYF TGTGCGTCGGACAACACAGATACGCAGTATTTT - TRBV28 - TRBJ2-3
CAWSPISLTDTQYF TGTGCCTGGAGTCCGATCAGCTTAACGGATACGCAGTATTTT - TRBV30 - TRBJ2-3
CAWSPQEGKPFF TGTGCCTGGAGTCCCCAGGAGGGAAAGCCTTTCTTT - TRBV30 few TRBJ1-1
CASSSGAGVGNQPQHF TGTGCCAGCAGTTCGGGAGCAGGGGTTGGTAATCAGCCCCAGCATTTT - TRBV28 - TRBJ1-5